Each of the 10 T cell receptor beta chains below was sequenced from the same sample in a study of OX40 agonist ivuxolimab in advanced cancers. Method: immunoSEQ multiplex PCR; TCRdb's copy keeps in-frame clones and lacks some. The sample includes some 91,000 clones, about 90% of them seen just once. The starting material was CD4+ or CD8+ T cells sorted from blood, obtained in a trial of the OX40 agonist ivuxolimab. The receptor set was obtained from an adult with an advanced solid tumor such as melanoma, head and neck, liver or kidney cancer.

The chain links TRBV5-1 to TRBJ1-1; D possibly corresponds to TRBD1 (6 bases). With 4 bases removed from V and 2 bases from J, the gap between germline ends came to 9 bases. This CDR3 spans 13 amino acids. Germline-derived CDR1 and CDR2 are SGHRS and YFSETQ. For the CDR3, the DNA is TGCGCCAGCAGCCCGACAGGTAACACTGAAGCTTTCTTT. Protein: CASSPTGNTEAFF.

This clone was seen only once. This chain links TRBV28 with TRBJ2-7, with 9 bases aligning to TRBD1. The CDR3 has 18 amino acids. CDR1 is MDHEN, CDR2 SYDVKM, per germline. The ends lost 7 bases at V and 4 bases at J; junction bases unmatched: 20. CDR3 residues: CASTSLQTGTGSLYEQYV. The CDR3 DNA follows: TGTGCCAGCACCTCGCTCCAAACCGGGACAGGGTCCCTTTACGAGCAGTACGTC.

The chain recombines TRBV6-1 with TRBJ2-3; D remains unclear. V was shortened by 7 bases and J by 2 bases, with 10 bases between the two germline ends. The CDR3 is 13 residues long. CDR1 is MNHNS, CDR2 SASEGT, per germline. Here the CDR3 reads CASIPLPTDTQYF. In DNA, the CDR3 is TGTGCCAGCATACCTCTTCCCACAGATACGCAGTATTTT.

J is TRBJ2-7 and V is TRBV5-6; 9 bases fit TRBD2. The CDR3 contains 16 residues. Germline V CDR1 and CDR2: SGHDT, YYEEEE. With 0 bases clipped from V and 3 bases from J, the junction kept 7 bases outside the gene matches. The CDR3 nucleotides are TGTGCCAGCAGCTTGGTAGTGGCGGGAGGGGTCTACGAGCAGTACTTC. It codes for CASSLVVAGGVYEQYF.

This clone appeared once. CDR3 coding DNA: TGTGCCAGCAGTTTAGCTGGCGGGACTAGCAATGAGCAGTTCTTC. Translating gives CASSLAGGTSNEQFF. The J gene is TRBJ2-1, the V gene TRBV28; 8 bases are shared with TRBD2. V lost 2 bases to trimming and J lost 6 bases; unmatched junction nucleotides: 6. There are 15 residues in the CDR3. Germline V gene sequence: CDR1 MDHEN, CDR2 SYDVKM.

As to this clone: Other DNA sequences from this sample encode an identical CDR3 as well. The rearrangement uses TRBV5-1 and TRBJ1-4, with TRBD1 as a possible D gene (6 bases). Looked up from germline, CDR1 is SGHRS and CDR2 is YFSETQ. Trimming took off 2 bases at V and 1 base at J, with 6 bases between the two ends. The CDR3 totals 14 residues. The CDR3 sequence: CASSLQGTNEKLFF. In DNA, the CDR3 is TGCGCCAGCAGCTTACAGGGAACTAATGAAAAACTGTTTTTT.

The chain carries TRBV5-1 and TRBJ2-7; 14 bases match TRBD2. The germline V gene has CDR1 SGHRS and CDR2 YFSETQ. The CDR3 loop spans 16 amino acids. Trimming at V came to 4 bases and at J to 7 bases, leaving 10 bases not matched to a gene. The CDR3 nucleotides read TGCGCCAGCAGCCCGGGACTAGCGGGGGCCGCGGGAGAGCAGTACTTC. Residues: CASSPGLAGAAGEQYF.

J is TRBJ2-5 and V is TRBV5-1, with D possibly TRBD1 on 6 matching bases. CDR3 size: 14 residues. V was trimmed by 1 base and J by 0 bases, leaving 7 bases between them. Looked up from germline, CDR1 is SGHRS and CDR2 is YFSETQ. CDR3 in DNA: TGCGCCAGCAGCTTGACAGGGTACCAAGAGACCCAGTACTTC. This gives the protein CASSLTGYQETQYF.

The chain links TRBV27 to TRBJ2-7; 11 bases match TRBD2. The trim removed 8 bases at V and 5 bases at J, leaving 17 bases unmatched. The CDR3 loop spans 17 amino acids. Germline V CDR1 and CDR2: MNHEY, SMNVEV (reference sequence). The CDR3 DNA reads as TGTGCCAGCTGCTCAGATGCGACTAGCGGGAACTGGAACGAGCAGTACTTC. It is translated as CASCSDATSGNWNEQYF.

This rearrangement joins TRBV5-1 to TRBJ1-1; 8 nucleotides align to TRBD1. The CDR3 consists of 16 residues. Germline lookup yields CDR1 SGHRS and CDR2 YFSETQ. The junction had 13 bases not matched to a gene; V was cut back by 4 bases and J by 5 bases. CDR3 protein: CASSNHDQGARTEAFF. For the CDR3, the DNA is TGCGCCAGCAGCAACCACGATCAGGGGGCTCGGACTGAAGCTTTCTTT.